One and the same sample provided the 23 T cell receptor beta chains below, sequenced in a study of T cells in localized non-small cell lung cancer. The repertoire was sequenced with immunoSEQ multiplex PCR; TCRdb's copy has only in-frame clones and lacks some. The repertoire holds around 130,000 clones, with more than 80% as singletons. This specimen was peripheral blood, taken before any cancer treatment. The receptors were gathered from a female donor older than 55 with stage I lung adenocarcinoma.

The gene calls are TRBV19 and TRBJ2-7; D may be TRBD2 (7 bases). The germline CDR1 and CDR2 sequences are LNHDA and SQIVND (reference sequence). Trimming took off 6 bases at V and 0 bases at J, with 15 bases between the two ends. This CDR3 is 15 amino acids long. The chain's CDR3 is CASSLARGGSYEQYF. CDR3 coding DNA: TGTGCCAGTAGCCTGGCGAGGGGGGGCTCCTACGAGCAGTACTTC.

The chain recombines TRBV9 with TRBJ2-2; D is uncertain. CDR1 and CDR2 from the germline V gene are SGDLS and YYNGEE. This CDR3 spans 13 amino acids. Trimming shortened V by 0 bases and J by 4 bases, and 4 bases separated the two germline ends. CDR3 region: CASSVGGTGELFF. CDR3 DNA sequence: TGTGCCAGCAGCGTAGGGGGCACCGGGGAGCTGTTTTTT.

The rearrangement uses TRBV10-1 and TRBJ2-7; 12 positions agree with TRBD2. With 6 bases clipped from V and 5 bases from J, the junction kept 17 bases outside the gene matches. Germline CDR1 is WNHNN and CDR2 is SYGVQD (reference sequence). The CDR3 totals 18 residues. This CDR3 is CASSARSLAGGSEDEQYF. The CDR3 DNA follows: TGCGCCAGCAGCGCCCGGTCGCTAGCGGGAGGGTCTGAGGACGAGCAGTACTTC.

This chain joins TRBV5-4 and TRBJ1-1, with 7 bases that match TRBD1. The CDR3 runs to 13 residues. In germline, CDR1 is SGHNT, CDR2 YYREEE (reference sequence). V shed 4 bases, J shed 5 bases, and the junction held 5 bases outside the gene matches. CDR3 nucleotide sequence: TGTGCCAGCAGCGCTCCCAGGGGGACTGAAGCTTTCTTT. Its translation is CASSAPRGTEAFF.

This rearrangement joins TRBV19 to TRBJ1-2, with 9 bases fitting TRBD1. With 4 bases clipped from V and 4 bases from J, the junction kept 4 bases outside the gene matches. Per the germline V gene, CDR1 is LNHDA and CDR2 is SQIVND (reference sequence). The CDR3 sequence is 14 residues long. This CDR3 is CASSKGQGSYGYTF. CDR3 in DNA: TGTGCCAGTAGTAAGGGACAGGGAAGCTATGGCTACACCTTC.

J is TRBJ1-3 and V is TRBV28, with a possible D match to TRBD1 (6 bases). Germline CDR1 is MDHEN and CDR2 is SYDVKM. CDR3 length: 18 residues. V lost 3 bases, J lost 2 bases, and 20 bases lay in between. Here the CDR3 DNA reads TGTGCCAGCAGTTTTTCCCCCAAACAGGGAGTCCCTGGAAACACCATATATTTT. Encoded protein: CASSFSPKQGVPGNTIYF. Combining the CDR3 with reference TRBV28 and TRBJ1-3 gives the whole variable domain DVKVTQSSRYLVKRTGEKVFLECVQDMDHENMFWYRQDPGLGLRLIYFSYDVKMKEKGDIPEGYSVSREKKERFSLILESASTNQTSMYLCASSFSPKQGVPGNTIYFGEGSWLTVV.

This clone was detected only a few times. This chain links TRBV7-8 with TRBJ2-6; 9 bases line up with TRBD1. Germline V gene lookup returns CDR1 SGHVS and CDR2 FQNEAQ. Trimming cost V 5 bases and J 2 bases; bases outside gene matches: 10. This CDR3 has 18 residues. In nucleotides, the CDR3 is TGTGCCAGCAGCGCCCGGGACAGGGCTCTTGCTGGGGCCAACGTCCTGACTTTC. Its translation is CASSARDRALAGANVLTF.

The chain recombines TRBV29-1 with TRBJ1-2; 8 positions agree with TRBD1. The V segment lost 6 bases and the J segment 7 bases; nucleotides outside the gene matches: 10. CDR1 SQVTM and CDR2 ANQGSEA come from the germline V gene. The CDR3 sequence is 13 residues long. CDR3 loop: CSVPDDRGPGYTF. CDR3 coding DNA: TGCAGCGTCCCCGACGACAGGGGCCCTGGCTACACCTTC.

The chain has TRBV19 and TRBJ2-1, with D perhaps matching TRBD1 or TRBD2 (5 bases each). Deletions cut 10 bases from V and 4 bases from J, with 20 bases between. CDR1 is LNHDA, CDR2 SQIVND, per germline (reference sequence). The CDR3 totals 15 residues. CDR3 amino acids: CATGGGGRVYNEQFF. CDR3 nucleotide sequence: TGTGCCACCGGCGGTGGGGGAAGGGTTTACAATGAGCAGTTCTTC.

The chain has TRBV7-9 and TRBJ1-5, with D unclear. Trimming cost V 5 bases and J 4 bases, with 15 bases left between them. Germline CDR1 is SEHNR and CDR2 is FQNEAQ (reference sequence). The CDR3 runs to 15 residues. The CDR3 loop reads CASSPPGRLNQPQHF. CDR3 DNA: TGTGCCAGCAGCCCACCGGGCAGGTTAAATCAGCCCCAGCATTTT.

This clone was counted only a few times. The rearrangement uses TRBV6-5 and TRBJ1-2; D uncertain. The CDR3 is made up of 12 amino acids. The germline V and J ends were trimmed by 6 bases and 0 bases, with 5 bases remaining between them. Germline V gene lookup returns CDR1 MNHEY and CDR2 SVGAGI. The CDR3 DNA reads TGTGCCAGCAGAACAGCTAACTATGGCTACACCTTC. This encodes CASRTANYGYTF.

The CDR3 region has the DNA TGTGCCAGCAGGAAAGGAGAGCTTCAGGGCTACACCTTC. Protein product: CASRKGELQGYTF. The chain combines TRBV5-4 with TRBJ1-2; D unclear. CDR1 SGHNT and CDR2 YYREEE come from the germline V gene (reference sequence). The V and J ends lost 5 bases and 8 bases respectively, with 16 bases between them. The CDR3 is 13 residues long.

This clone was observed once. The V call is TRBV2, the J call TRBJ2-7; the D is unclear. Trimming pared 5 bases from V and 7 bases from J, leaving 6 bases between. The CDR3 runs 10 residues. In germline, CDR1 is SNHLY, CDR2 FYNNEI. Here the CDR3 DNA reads TGTGCCAGCAGTCTGACAGAGCAGTACTTC. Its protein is CASSLTEQYF.

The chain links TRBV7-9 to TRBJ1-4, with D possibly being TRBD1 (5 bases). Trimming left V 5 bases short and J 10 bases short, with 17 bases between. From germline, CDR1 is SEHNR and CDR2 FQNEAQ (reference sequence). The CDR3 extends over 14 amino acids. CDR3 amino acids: CASSLTIPGGKLFF. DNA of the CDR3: TGTGCCAGCAGCCTAACAATCCCGGGGGGAAAACTGTTTTTT.

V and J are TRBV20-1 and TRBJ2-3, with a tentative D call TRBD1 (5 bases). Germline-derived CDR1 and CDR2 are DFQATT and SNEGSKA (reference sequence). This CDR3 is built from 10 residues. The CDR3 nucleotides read TGCAGCAGGGAACCGCGGACGCAGTATTTT. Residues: CSREPRTQYF.

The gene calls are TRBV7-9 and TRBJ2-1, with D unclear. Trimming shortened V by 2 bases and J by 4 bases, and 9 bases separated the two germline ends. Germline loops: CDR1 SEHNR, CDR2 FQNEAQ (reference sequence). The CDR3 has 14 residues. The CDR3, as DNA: TGTGCCAGCAGCTTAAATATGTTATACAATGAGCAGTTCTTC. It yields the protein CASSLNMLYNEQFF.

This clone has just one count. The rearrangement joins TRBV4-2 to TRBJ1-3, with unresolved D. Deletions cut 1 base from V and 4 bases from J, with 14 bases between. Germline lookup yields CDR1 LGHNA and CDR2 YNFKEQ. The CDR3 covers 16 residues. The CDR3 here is CASSQGSPGKGNTIYF. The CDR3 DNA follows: TGTGCCAGCAGCCAAGGGTCTCCGGGGAAAGGAAACACCATATATTTT.

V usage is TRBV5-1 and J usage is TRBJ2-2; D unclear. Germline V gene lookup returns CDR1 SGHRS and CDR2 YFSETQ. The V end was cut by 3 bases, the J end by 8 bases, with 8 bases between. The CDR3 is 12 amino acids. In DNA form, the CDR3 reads TGCGCCAGCAGCTACAGTCCAGGGGAGCTGTTTTTT. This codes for CASSYSPGELFF.

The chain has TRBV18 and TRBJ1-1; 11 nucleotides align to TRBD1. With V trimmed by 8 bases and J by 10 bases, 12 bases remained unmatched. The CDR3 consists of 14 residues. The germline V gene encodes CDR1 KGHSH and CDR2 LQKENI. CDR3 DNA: TGTGCCAGCGGCACGGGACAGGGGGTTTTTGGAGCTTTCTTT. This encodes CASGTGQGVFGAFF.

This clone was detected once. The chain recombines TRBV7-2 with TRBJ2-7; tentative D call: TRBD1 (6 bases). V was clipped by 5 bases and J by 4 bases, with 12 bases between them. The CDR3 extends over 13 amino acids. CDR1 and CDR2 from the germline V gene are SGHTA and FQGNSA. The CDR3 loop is CASSPDRRYEQYF. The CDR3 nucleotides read TGTGCCAGCAGCCCCGACAGGCGATACGAGCAGTACTTC.

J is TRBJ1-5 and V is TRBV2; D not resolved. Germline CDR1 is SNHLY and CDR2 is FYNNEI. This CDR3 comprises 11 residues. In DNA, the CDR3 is TGTGCGAGCGGCCTCAATCAGCCCCAGCATTTT. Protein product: CASGLNQPQHF.

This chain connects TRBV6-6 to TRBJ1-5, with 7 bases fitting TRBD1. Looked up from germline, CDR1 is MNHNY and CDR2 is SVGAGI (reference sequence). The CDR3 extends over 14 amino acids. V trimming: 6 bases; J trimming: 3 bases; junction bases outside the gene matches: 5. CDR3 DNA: TGTGCCAGCAGCAAGACAGGGCACAATCAGCCCCAGCATTTT. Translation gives CASSKTGHNQPQHF.

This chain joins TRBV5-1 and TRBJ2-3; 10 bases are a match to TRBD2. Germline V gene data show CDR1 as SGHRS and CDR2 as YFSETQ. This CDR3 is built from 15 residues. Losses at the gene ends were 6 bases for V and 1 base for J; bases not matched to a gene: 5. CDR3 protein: CASNLAGDGTDTQYF. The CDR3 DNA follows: TGCGCCAGCAACCTAGCGGGAGACGGCACAGATACGCAGTATTTT.